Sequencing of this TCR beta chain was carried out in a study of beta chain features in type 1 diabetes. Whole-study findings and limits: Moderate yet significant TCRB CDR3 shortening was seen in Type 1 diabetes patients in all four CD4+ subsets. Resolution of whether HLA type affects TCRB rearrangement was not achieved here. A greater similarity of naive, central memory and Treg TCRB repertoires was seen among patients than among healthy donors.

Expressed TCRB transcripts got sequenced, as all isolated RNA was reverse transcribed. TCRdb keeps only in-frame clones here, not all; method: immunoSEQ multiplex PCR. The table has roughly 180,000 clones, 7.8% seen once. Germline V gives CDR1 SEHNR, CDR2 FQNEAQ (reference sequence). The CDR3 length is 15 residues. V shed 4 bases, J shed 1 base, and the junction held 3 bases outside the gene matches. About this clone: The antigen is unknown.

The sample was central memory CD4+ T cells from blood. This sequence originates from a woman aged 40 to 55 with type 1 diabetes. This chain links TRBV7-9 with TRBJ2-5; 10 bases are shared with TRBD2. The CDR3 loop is CASSSGLAAQETQYF. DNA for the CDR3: TGTGCCAGCAGCTCAGGACTAGCGGCCCAAGAGACCCAGTACTTC.